A single sample gave rise to the 17 T cell receptor beta chains below, sequenced in a study of PD-1 blockade in classical Hodgkin lymphoma. This table comes from immunoSEQ multiplex PCR, and its TCRdb copy is limited to in-frame clones, with some not included. Seen here are roughly 7,000 clones, roughly 60% observed once, and the top ten hold roughly a tenth. Noted time point: cycle 4 day 1 (C4D1), after five to seven weeks of nivolumab. Each patient's relapse followed autologous stem cell transplantation, and brentuximab vedotin exposure varied. After PBMCs were thawed, their CD8+ T cells were isolated by magnetic negative selection. This specimen was CD8+ T cells from blood, taken before the fourth cycle of nivolumab. The receptor source for this set is a human donor with classical Hodgkin lymphoma.

The chain has TRBV5-1 and TRBJ2-7; perhaps TRBD1 as D (6 bases). V was clipped by 2 bases and J by 5 bases, with 11 bases between them. The length of the CDR3 is 13 residues. The germline V gene has CDR1 SGHRS and CDR2 YFSETQ. The DNA of the CDR3 is TGCGCCAGCAGCTTTGATGGGGGCAACGAGCAGTACTTC. Its translation: CASSFDGGNEQYF.

The chain carries TRBV30 and TRBJ2-7; either TRBD1 or TRBD2 may fit D (6 bases each). CDR1 is GTSNPN and CDR2 is SVGIG in the germline V gene (reference sequence). V was clipped by 5 bases and J by 0 bases, with 11 bases between them. This CDR3 is 13 amino acids long. The CDR3 reads CAWRGTPSYEQYF. The CDR3 DNA follows: TGTGCCTGGCGCGGGACACCCTCCTACGAGCAGTACTTC.

The chain carries TRBV2 and TRBJ1-2, with D unclear. Germline assignment: CDR1 SNHLY and CDR2 FYNNEI. V gave up 2 bases and J gave up 8 bases, with 9 bases separating them. The CDR3 contains 12 residues. The CDR3 loop is CASSESQDGYTF. Here the CDR3 DNA reads TGTGCCAGCAGTGAAAGCCAGGACGGCTACACCTTC.

This clone is categorized as medium-sized. This chain links TRBV29-1 with TRBJ2-7; weak D call: TRBD2 (5 bases). This CDR3 comprises 13 residues. Germline V lookup: CDR1 SQVTM, CDR2 ANQGSEA. The germline V and J ends were trimmed by 5 bases and 4 bases, with 15 bases remaining between them. In DNA form, the CDR3 reads TGCAGCGTTACCGGGCCCCGGGGATACGAGCAGTACTTC. Its translation is CSVTGPRGYEQYF.

This clone has a handful of counts. V gene TRBV7-7 combines with J gene TRBJ2-1; 12 nucleotides line up with TRBD2. The CDR3 has 17 residues. Trimming took 5 bases from V and 9 from J; bases not matched to a gene: 14. Germline CDR1 SSHAT, CDR2 FNYEAQ (reference sequence). The CDR3 protein is CASSETSGRISTSEQFF. CDR3 bases: TGTGCCAGCAGCGAGACTAGCGGGAGAATCTCGACAAGTGAGCAGTTCTTC.

The chain carries TRBV7-9 and TRBJ2-7, with 7 bases fitting TRBD2. Germline CDR1 is SEHNR and CDR2 is FQNEAQ (reference sequence). This CDR3 is built from 15 residues. V trimming: 0 bases; J trimming: 5 bases; junction bases outside the gene matches: 7. This CDR3 is CASSLAGTTGNEQYF. For the CDR3, the DNA is TGTGCCAGCAGCTTAGCGGGGACTACAGGTAACGAGCAGTACTTC.

This clone was counted only a few times. The CDR3 region has the DNA TGTGCCAGCAGCGAACCGGACACCTCCTACGAGCAGTACTTC. This codes for CASSEPDTSYEQYF. The V and J genes are TRBV5-4 and TRBJ2-7, with D maybe TRBD1 (5 bases). Germline CDR1 reads SGHNT; CDR2 reads YYREEE (reference sequence). The CDR3 sequence is 14 residues long. Trimming stripped 4 bases from V and 0 bases from J, with 11 bases between. Full variable domain (remainder filled in from reference TRBV5-4 and TRBJ2-7): ETGVTQSPTHLIKTRGQQVTLRCSSQSGHNTVSWYQQALGQGPQFIFQYYREEENGRGNFPPRFSGLQFPNYSSELNVNALELDDSALYLCASSEPDTSYEQYFGPGTRLTVT.

This chain links TRBV21-1 with TRBJ2-5; the table calls TRBD1, which could not be checked here. TRBV21-1 is flagged as a pseudogene. CDR3 length: 15 residues. The CDR3 DNA reads TGTGCCAGCAGCACCCGGGACAGGGATAAAGAGACCCAGTACTTC. Its protein product is CASSTRDRDKETQYF.

This clone was found a few times. The chain employs TRBV5-4 and TRBJ2-7; 7 bases map to TRBD1. Unmatched junction bases numbered 9, after V lost 4 bases and J lost 5 bases. Germline V lookup: CDR1 SGHNT, CDR2 YYREEE (reference sequence). This CDR3 region has 14 residues. This CDR3 reads CASSPAQGDHEQYF. CDR3 nucleotide sequence: TGTGCCAGCAGCCCGGCGCAGGGGGACCACGAGCAGTACTTC.

The chain is built from TRBV19 and TRBJ1-5, with no clear D. V was trimmed by 3 bases and J by 6 bases, leaving 12 bases between them. This CDR3 is 14 amino acids long. Germline-derived CDR1 and CDR2 are LNHDA and SQIVND (reference sequence). The chain's CDR3 is CASSIVPAGQPQHF. For the CDR3, the DNA is TGTGCCAGTAGTATTGTCCCGGCAGGTCAGCCCCAGCATTTT.

The chain couples TRBV4-2 to TRBJ1-1, with D hard to call. With 5 bases removed from V and 8 bases from J, the gap between germline ends came to 12 bases. This CDR3 spans 12 amino acids. Germline V gene sequence: CDR1 LGHNA, CDR2 YNFKEQ. The CDR3 DNA follows: TGTGCCAGCAGCTTAGTGTGGTCCGAAGCTTTCTTT. Amino acids: CASSLVWSEAFF.

Written as DNA, the CDR3 is TGTGCCAGCAGTTTAGGTGGGACCACTAACAATGAGCAGTTCTTC. Translated, it gives CASSLGGTTNNEQFF. The genes are TRBV28 and TRBJ2-1, with D perhaps TRBD1 or TRBD2 (5 bases each). Germline V gene lookup returns CDR1 MDHEN and CDR2 SYDVKM. The CDR3 length is 15 residues. The V and J ends lost 2 bases and 5 bases respectively, with 13 bases between them.

Within the sample, this clone is medium-sized (0.01 to 0.1%). V and J are TRBV7-6 and TRBJ2-7; D is ambiguous. The CDR3 has 14 amino acids. Deletions cut 4 bases from V and 3 bases from J, with 13 bases between. Germline CDR1 and CDR2: SGHVS and FNYEAQ. This chain's CDR3 is CASSSYTDVYEQYF. CDR3 bases: TGTGCCAGCAGCTCGTACACCGATGTCTACGAGCAGTACTTC. The complete variable domain, with remaining parts taken from reference TRBV7-6 and TRBJ2-7, reads GAGVSQSPRYKVTKRGQDVALRCDPISGHVSLYWYRQALGQGPEFLTYFNYEAQQDKSGLPNDRFSAERPEGSISTLTIQRTEQRDSAMYRCASSSYTDVYEQYFGPGTRLTVT.

The chain combines TRBV28 with TRBJ2-7, with TRBD1 identical over 7 bases. The J segment lost 2 bases and the V segment lost 6 bases, leaving 13 bases of the junction unmatched. This CDR3 region has 16 residues. Germline CDR1 reads MDHEN; CDR2 reads SYDVKM. CDR3 sequence (DNA): TGTGCCAGCAGATCAACGCTGACAGGGTTAGCCTACGAGCAGTACTTC. This encodes CASRSTLTGLAYEQYF.

The chain uses TRBV30 and TRBJ2-7; perhaps TRBD1 as D (5 bases). CDR3 length equals 13 residues. With 5 bases removed from V and 1 base from J, the gap between germline ends came to 12 bases. CDR1 is GTSNPN, CDR2 SVGIG, per germline (reference sequence). This chain's CDR3 is CAWGARGSYEQYF. DNA for the CDR3: TGTGCCTGGGGGGCCCGTGGATCCTACGAGCAGTACTTC.

The chain links TRBV27 to TRBJ2-5; TRBD1 matches 9 bases. Trimming cost V 5 bases and J 3 bases; bases outside gene matches: 13. CDR3 size: 17 residues. Germline CDR1 is MNHEY and CDR2 is SMNVEV (reference sequence). The CDR3 region has the DNA TGTGCCAGCAGTAAACTATACCCGGGACAGGGAGAAGAGACCCAGTACTTC. This gives the protein CASSKLYPGQGEETQYF.

This chain joins TRBV11-3 and TRBJ2-7, with 7 bases matching TRBD1. Germline CDR1 is SGHNT and CDR2 is YENEEA. V shed 5 bases and J 5 bases; nucleotides not matched to a gene: 9. This CDR3 has 14 amino acids. The CDR3 bases are TGTGCCAGCAGCCCGGCGCAGGGGGACCACGAGCAGTACTTC. Amino acid sequence: CASSPAQGDHEQYF.